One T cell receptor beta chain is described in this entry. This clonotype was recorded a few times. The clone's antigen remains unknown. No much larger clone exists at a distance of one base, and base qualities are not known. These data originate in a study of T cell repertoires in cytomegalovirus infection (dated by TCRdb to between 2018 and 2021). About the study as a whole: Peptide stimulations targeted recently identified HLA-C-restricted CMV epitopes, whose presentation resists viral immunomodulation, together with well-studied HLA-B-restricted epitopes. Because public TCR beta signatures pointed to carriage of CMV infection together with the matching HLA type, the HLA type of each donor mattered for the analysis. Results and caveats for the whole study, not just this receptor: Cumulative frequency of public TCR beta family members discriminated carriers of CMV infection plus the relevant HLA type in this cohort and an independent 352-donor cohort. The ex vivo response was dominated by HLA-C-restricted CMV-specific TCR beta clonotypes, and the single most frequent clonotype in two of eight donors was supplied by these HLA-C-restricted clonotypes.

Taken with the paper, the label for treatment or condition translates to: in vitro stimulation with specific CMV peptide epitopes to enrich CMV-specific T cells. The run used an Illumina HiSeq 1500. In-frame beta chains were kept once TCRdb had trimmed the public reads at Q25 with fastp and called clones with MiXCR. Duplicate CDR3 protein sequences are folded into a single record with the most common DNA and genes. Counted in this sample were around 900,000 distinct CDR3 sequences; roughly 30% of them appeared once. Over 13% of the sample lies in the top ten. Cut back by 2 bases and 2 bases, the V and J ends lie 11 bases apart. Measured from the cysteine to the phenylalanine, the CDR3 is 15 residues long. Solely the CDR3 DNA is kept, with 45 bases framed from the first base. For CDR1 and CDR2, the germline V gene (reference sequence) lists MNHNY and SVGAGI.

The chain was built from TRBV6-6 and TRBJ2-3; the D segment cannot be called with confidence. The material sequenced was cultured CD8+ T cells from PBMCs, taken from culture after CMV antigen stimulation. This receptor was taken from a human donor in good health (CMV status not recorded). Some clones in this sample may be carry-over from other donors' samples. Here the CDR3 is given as CASSYGGRNTDTQYF. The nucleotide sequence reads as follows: TGTGCCAGCAGTTACGGCGGCAGGAACACAGATACGCAGTATTTT.